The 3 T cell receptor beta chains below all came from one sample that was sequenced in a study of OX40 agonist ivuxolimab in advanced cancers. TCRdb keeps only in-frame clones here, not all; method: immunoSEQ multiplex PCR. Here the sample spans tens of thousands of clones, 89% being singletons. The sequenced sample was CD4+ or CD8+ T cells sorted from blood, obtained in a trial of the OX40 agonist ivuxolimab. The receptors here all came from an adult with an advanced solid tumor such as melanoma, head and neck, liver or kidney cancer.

CDR3 in amino acids: CASSLGTSGKVEQFF. The CDR3 DNA sequence: TGTGCCAGCAGCTTGGGGACTAGCGGGAAAGTTGAGCAGTTCTTC. This chain links TRBV5-8 with TRBJ2-1; 12 nucleotides match TRBD2. V lost 0 bases to trimming and J lost 9 bases; unmatched junction nucleotides: 4. The CDR3 has 15 amino acids. Germline V gene data show CDR1 as SGHTS and CDR2 as YDEGEE.

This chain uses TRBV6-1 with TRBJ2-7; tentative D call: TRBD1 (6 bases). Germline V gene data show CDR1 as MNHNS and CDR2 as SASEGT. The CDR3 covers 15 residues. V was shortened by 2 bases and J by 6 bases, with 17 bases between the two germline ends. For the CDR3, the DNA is TGTGCCAGCAGTGAAACCTTCCTCAGGGGCGGCGAGCAGTACGTC. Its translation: CASSETFLRGGEQYV.

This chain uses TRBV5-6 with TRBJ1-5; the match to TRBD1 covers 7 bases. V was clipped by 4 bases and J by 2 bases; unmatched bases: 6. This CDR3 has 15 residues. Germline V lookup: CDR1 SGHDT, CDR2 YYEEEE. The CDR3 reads CASSQRQGGNQPQHF. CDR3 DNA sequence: TGTGCCAGCAGCCAAAGACAGGGAGGCAATCAGCCCCAGCATTTT.